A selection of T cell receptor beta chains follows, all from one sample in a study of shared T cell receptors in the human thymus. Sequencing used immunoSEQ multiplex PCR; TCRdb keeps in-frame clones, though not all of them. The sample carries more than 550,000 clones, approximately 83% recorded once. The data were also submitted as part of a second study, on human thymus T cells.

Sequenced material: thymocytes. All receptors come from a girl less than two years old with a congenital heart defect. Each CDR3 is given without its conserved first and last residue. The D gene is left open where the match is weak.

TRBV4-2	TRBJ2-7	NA	ASSHSGRRPSPDEQY
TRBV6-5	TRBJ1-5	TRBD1	ASSSRTGSNQPQH
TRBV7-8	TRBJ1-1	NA	ASSHKDGTPRNTEAF
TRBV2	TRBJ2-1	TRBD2	ASSPGLAGGLNEQF
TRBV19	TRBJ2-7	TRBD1	ASSRSLRGQADYEQY
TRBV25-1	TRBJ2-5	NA	ASSDVGGETQY
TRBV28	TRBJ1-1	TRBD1	ASSWDRRGTEAF
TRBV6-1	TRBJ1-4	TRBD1	ASRRGLEKLF
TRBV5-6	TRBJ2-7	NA	ASSFRGTYEQY
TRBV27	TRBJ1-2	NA	ASSLAGASLIYGYT
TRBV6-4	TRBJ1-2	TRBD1	ASSDSMLYRGQGFYGYT
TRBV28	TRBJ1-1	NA	ASSLGRGWPVRSTEAF
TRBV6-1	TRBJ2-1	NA	ASSERGGGNGDNEQF
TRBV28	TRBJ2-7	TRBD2	ASGLKRGAGISYEQY
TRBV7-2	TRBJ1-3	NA	ASSLANTQGWGNTIY
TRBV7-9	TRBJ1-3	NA	AGGVSSGNTIY
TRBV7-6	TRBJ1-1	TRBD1	ASSYEQGTEAF
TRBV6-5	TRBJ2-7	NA	ASSYLLDRRYEQY
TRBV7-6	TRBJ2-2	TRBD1	ASSSRDRANTGELF
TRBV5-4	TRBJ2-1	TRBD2	ASSSLAGGNEQF
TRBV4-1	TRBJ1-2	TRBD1	ASGNTGDYGYT
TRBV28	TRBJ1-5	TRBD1	ASSPNRGTPQLQH
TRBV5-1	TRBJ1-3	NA	ASSSGQSSNRSSGNTIY
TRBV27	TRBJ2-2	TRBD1	ASRYRGQWNTGELF
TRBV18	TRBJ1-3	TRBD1	ASSTGQVRSGNTIY
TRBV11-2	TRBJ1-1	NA	ASSLVGGAGAF
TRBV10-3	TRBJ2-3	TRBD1	AISEGDRGDTQY
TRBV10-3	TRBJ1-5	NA	AISESRTESNQPQH
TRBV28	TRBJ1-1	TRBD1	ASSLRTGVLTEAF
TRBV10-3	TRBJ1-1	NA	AISEGAGGTEAF
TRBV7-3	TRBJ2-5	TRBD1	ASSPGGQETQY
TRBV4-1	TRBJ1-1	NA	ASSHPPRGGRYEAF
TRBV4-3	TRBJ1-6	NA	ASSQDQRSSYNSPLH
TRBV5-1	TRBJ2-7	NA	ASSLAAQGPDPYEQY
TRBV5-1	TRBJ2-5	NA	ASSLEEDGKEQY
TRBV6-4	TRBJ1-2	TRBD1	ASRVRTGPNYGYT
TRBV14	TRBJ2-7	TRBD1	ASSQSTRWTGDYEQY
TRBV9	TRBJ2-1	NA	ASSVGLSSYNEQF
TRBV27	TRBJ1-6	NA	ASSLETGGSPLH
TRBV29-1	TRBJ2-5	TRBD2	SVEAPGGPEPETQY